This is a list of T cell receptor beta chains from one sample in a study of cytomegalovirus exposure and HLA in healthy donors. TCRdb keeps only in-frame clones here, not all; method: immunoSEQ multiplex PCR. The table has some 130,000 clones, more than 70% seen once. Source material: PBMCs. The receptors here all came from a woman aged 55-75 years in good health and CMV-seronegative. CDR3s include the opening cysteine and the closing phenylalanine or tryptophan. Each record gives: CDR3 protein, CDR3 DNA, J gene, D gene, V gene, clone size, CDR3 length. A D gene is named only where the DNA matches it firmly. A clone size is listed for some rows: how often the clone was seen (once, few, many), or a class if it is expanded.

CDR3 protein: CSAPNVLTGSSYEQYF; CDR3 DNA: TGCAGCGCCCCAAACGTCCTGACAGGGAGCTCCTACGAGCAGTACTTC; J gene: TRBJ2-7; D gene: TRBD1; V gene: TRBV29-1; clone size: -; CDR3 length: 16
CDR3 protein: CASSLGSLLNTGELFF; CDR3 DNA: TGTGCCAGCAGCTTAGGTTCACTCCTAAACACCGGGGAGCTGTTTTTT; J gene: TRBJ2-2; D gene: -; V gene: TRBV7-6; clone size: once; CDR3 length: 16
CDR3 protein: CASSELDRGPYEQYF; CDR3 DNA: TGTGCCAGCAGTGAGTTGGACAGGGGCCCCTACGAGCAGTACTTC; J gene: TRBJ2-7; D gene: TRBD1; V gene: TRBV25-1; clone size: -; CDR3 length: 15
CDR3 protein: CASSEVQGNTGELFF; CDR3 DNA: TGCGCCAGCAGTGAGGTTCAGGGGAACACCGGGGAGCTGTTTTTT; J gene: TRBJ2-2; D gene: -; V gene: TRBV10-1; clone size: once; CDR3 length: 15
CDR3 protein: CASSECVRLSYEQYF; CDR3 DNA: TGCGCCAGCAGTGAGTGTGTGAGACTCTCCTACGAGCAGTACTTC; J gene: TRBJ2-7; D gene: -; V gene: TRBV10-1; clone size: -; CDR3 length: 15
CDR3 protein: CASSPKIRSTDTQYF; CDR3 DNA: TGTGCCAGCAGTCCAAAAATCAGGAGCACAGATACGCAGTATTTT; J gene: TRBJ2-3; D gene: -; V gene: TRBV27; clone size: -; CDR3 length: 15
CDR3 protein: CSVVQGWNQPQHF; CDR3 DNA: TGCAGCGTTGTTCAGGGATGGAATCAGCCCCAGCATTTT; J gene: TRBJ1-5; D gene: -; V gene: TRBV29-1; clone size: -; CDR3 length: 13
CDR3 protein: CASRRQGGTEAFF; CDR3 DNA: TGTGCCAGCAGGCGACAGGGGGGAACTGAAGCTTTCTTT; J gene: TRBJ1-1; D gene: TRBD1; V gene: TRBV28; clone size: -; CDR3 length: 13
CDR3 protein: CASSGTGLGEKLFF; CDR3 DNA: TGTGCCAGCAGTGGGACAGGGTTGGGTGAAAAACTGTTTTTT; J gene: TRBJ1-4; D gene: TRBD1; V gene: TRBV6-5; clone size: few; CDR3 length: 14
CDR3 protein: CASSLAPRDTIYF; CDR3 DNA: TGTGCCAGCAGCTTGGCTCCTCGGGACACCATATATTTT; J gene: TRBJ1-3; D gene: -; V gene: TRBV5-6; clone size: -; CDR3 length: 13
CDR3 protein: CASSEQRGGDTQYF; CDR3 DNA: TGTGCCAGCTCCGAGCAACGGGGAGGGGATACGCAGTATTTT; J gene: TRBJ2-3; D gene: TRBD2; V gene: TRBV6-4; clone size: -; CDR3 length: 14
CDR3 protein: CASSRTGKQPQHF; CDR3 DNA: TGTGCCAGCAGCAGAACAGGGAAGCAGCCCCAGCATTTT; J gene: TRBJ1-5; D gene: -; V gene: TRBV5-5; clone size: -; CDR3 length: 13
CDR3 protein: CASNPRQRGNEQFF; CDR3 DNA: TGTGCCAGCAACCCACGGCAGCGGGGCAATGAGCAGTTCTTC; J gene: TRBJ2-1; D gene: TRBD2; V gene: TRBV7-9; clone size: once; CDR3 length: 14
CDR3 protein: CASSRDSGNTIYF; CDR3 DNA: TGTGCCAGCAGCCGGGACTCTGGAAACACCATATATTTT; J gene: TRBJ1-3; D gene: -; V gene: TRBV7-9; clone size: -; CDR3 length: 13
CDR3 protein: CATSREQGADEQYF; CDR3 DNA: TGTGCCACCTCAAGGGAACAGGGGGCAGACGAGCAGTACTTC; J gene: TRBJ2-7; D gene: TRBD1; V gene: TRBV15; clone size: -; CDR3 length: 14
CDR3 protein: CAWNLPSHYEQYF; CDR3 DNA: TGTGCCTGGAATTTACCCTCCCACTACGAGCAGTACTTC; J gene: TRBJ2-7; D gene: -; V gene: TRBV30; clone size: -; CDR3 length: 13
CDR3 protein: CASSLYETTNGYTF; CDR3 DNA: TGTGCCAGCAGTTTATATGAGACAACAAATGGCTACACCTTC; J gene: TRBJ1-2; D gene: -; V gene: TRBV28; clone size: -; CDR3 length: 14
CDR3 protein: CASSTDRAGNTIYF; CDR3 DNA: TGTGCCAGTAGTACCGACAGGGCTGGAAACACCATATATTTT; J gene: TRBJ1-3; D gene: TRBD1; V gene: TRBV19; clone size: -; CDR3 length: 14
CDR3 protein: CASSLGPRGGEETQYF; CDR3 DNA: TGTGCCAGCAGTTTAGGCCCCCGGGGGGGAGAAGAGACCCAGTACTTC; J gene: TRBJ2-5; D gene: TRBD2; V gene: TRBV28; clone size: -; CDR3 length: 16
CDR3 protein: CASSPLGVAGARGGYEQYF; CDR3 DNA: TGTGCCAGCAGTCCTCTCGGAGTAGCGGGGGCCCGGGGTGGGTACGAGCAGTACTTC; J gene: TRBJ2-7; D gene: TRBD2; V gene: TRBV27; clone size: once; CDR3 length: 19
CDR3 protein: CASSSQRFEETQYF; CDR3 DNA: TGTGCCAGCAGCTCCCAGCGGTTTGAAGAGACCCAGTACTTC; J gene: TRBJ2-5; D gene: -; V gene: TRBV7-6; clone size: -; CDR3 length: 14
CDR3 protein: CASSQDSRGVLYEQYF; CDR3 DNA: TGCGCCAGTAGCCAAGACTCGCGGGGGGTGCTTTACGAGCAGTACTTC; J gene: TRBJ2-7; D gene: TRBD2; V gene: TRBV4-1; clone size: -; CDR3 length: 16
CDR3 protein: CASSQDLVAGEQYF; CDR3 DNA: TGTGCCAGCAGCCAAGACTTGGTGGCGGGGGAGCAGTACTTC; J gene: TRBJ2-7; D gene: -; V gene: TRBV14; clone size: -; CDR3 length: 14
CDR3 protein: CAIVGPGDEQFF; CDR3 DNA: TGTGCCATCGTGGGCCCGGGGGATGAGCAGTTCTTC; J gene: TRBJ2-1; D gene: -; V gene: TRBV10-3; clone size: -; CDR3 length: 12
CDR3 protein: CASSYRTDFYGYTF; CDR3 DNA: TGTGCCAGCAGCTACCGGACAGATTTTTATGGCTACACCTTC; J gene: TRBJ1-2; D gene: -; V gene: TRBV7-2; clone size: few; CDR3 length: 14
CDR3 protein: CASSQDLSGRTSTDTQYF; CDR3 DNA: TGTGCCAGCAGCCAAGACCTTAGCGGGAGAACTAGCACAGATACGCAGTATTTT; J gene: TRBJ2-3; D gene: TRBD2; V gene: TRBV4-2; clone size: -; CDR3 length: 18
CDR3 protein: CASNLAGSYNEQFF; CDR3 DNA: TGTGCCAGCAACCTAGCGGGATCCTACAATGAGCAGTTCTTC; J gene: TRBJ2-1; D gene: TRBD2; V gene: TRBV28; clone size: few; CDR3 length: 14
CDR3 protein: CASSMGPNDEQYF; CDR3 DNA: TGCGCCAGCAGCATGGGGCCGAACGACGAGCAGTACTTC; J gene: TRBJ2-7; D gene: -; V gene: TRBV5-1; clone size: -; CDR3 length: 13
CDR3 protein: CASSLLSGQGNYGYTF; CDR3 DNA: TGTGCCAGCAGTTTACTTTCGGGACAGGGGAACTATGGCTACACCTTC; J gene: TRBJ1-2; D gene: TRBD1; V gene: TRBV28; clone size: few; CDR3 length: 16
CDR3 protein: CATRPLAGEHNEQFF; CDR3 DNA: TGTGCCACCAGGCCCCTAGCGGGAGAACACAATGAGCAGTTCTTC; J gene: TRBJ2-1; D gene: TRBD2; V gene: TRBV15; clone size: -; CDR3 length: 15
CDR3 protein: CASRSRMGQGFYGYTF; CDR3 DNA: TGTGCCAGCAGGTCAAGGATGGGACAGGGTTTTTATGGCTACACCTTC; J gene: TRBJ1-2; D gene: TRBD1; V gene: TRBV5-6; clone size: few; CDR3 length: 16
CDR3 protein: CASSLRQVQETQYF; CDR3 DNA: TGTGCCAGCAGCTTGCGACAGGTCCAAGAGACCCAGTACTTC; J gene: TRBJ2-5; D gene: -; V gene: TRBV5-4; clone size: -; CDR3 length: 14
CDR3 protein: CASRLTGTGRTEAFF; CDR3 DNA: TGTGCCAGCCGCTTAACCGGGACAGGGCGAACTGAAGCTTTCTTT; J gene: TRBJ1-1; D gene: TRBD1; V gene: TRBV6-5; clone size: -; CDR3 length: 15
CDR3 protein: CASSPGTGATYEQYF; CDR3 DNA: TGTGCCAGCAGCCCGGGGACAGGGGCAACCTACGAGCAGTACTTC; J gene: TRBJ2-7; D gene: TRBD1; V gene: TRBV9; clone size: -; CDR3 length: 15
CDR3 protein: CASSSDRGYEQYF; CDR3 DNA: TGTGCCAGCAGCTCCGACAGGGGGTACGAGCAGTACTTC; J gene: TRBJ2-7; D gene: TRBD1; V gene: TRBV13; clone size: -; CDR3 length: 13
CDR3 protein: CASSAGSNSNQPQHF; CDR3 DNA: TGTGCCAGCAGCGCAGGGTCCAATAGCAATCAGCCCCAGCATTTT; J gene: TRBJ1-5; D gene: -; V gene: TRBV7-9; clone size: -; CDR3 length: 15
CDR3 protein: CASSLTGGRDSGNTIYF; CDR3 DNA: TGTGCCAGCAGCTTAACGGGTGGGCGGGACTCTGGAAACACCATATATTTT; J gene: TRBJ1-3; D gene: -; V gene: TRBV7-6; clone size: -; CDR3 length: 17
CDR3 protein: CASSGQGSLSYEQYF; CDR3 DNA: TGTGCCAGCAGTGGACAGGGCTCCCTCTCCTACGAGCAGTACTTC; J gene: TRBJ2-7; D gene: TRBD1; V gene: TRBV2; clone size: -; CDR3 length: 15
CDR3 protein: CASRSDRMTEAFF; CDR3 DNA: TGTGCCAGCAGATCGGACAGAATGACTGAAGCTTTCTTT; J gene: TRBJ1-1; D gene: -; V gene: TRBV11-2; clone size: -; CDR3 length: 13
CDR3 protein: CASNQGAADNSPLHF; CDR3 DNA: TGTGCCAGCAACCAGGGGGCAGCAGATAATTCACCCCTCCACTTT; J gene: TRBJ1-6; D gene: TRBD1; V gene: TRBV13; clone size: -; CDR3 length: 15
CDR3 protein: CASKLGQGPDTQYF; CDR3 DNA: TGTGCCAGCAAATTAGGACAGGGCCCAGATACGCAGTATTTT; J gene: TRBJ2-3; D gene: TRBD1; V gene: TRBV2; clone size: -; CDR3 length: 14
CDR3 protein: CASSQVLAGVNEQFF; CDR3 DNA: TGTGCCAGCAGCCAAGTTCTAGCGGGCGTCAATGAGCAGTTCTTC; J gene: TRBJ2-1; D gene: TRBD2; V gene: TRBV4-2; clone size: -; CDR3 length: 15
CDR3 protein: CASSPPTGSTSEKLFF; CDR3 DNA: TGTGCCAGCTCACCACCGACAGGGAGTACGAGCGAAAAACTGTTTTTT; J gene: TRBJ1-4; D gene: TRBD1; V gene: TRBV18; clone size: -; CDR3 length: 16
CDR3 protein: CASSQGLDNEQFF; CDR3 DNA: TGTGCCAGCAGCCAAGGACTAGACAATGAGCAGTTCTTC; J gene: TRBJ2-1; D gene: -; V gene: TRBV4-2; clone size: -; CDR3 length: 13
CDR3 protein: CASSKQGLREQYF; CDR3 DNA: TGTGCCAGCAGTAAACAGGGGCTCCGGGAGCAGTACTTC; J gene: TRBJ2-7; D gene: TRBD1; V gene: TRBV2; clone size: -; CDR3 length: 13
CDR3 protein: CASNAGNNQPQHF; CDR3 DNA: TGTGCCAGCAATGCGGGAAACAATCAGCCCCAGCATTTT; J gene: TRBJ1-5; D gene: -; V gene: TRBV2; clone size: -; CDR3 length: 13
CDR3 protein: CASNPLRAGLAGGKMNTGELFF; CDR3 DNA: TGTGCCAGTAACCCTCTACGAGCTGGACTAGCGGGAGGCAAGATGAACACCGGGGAGCTGTTTTTT; J gene: TRBJ2-2; D gene: TRBD2; V gene: TRBV19; clone size: -; CDR3 length: 22
CDR3 protein: CASSGASGETQYF; CDR3 DNA: TGTGCCAGCAGTGGGGCTAGCGGAGAGACCCAGTACTTC; J gene: TRBJ2-5; D gene: TRBD2; V gene: TRBV2; clone size: -; CDR3 length: 13
CDR3 protein: CASSQGTSGRETQYF; CDR3 DNA: TGCGCCAGCAGCCAAGGGACTAGCGGGAGGGAGACCCAGTACTTC; J gene: TRBJ2-5; D gene: TRBD2; V gene: TRBV4-1; clone size: few; CDR3 length: 15
CDR3 protein: CAWSVLGAGGLHTQYF; CDR3 DNA: TGTGCCTGGAGTGTACTTGGGGCGGGGGGGCTCCATACGCAGTATTTT; J gene: TRBJ2-3; D gene: TRBD2; V gene: TRBV30; clone size: -; CDR3 length: 16
CDR3 protein: CASSEGGWDTEAFF; CDR3 DNA: TGTGCCAGCAGTGAGGGGGGGTGGGACACTGAAGCTTTCTTT; J gene: TRBJ1-1; D gene: -; V gene: TRBV27; clone size: -; CDR3 length: 14
CDR3 protein: CASSLNGQAGDTGELFF; CDR3 DNA: TGTGCCAGCAGCTTAAACGGTCAGGCGGGGGACACCGGGGAGCTGTTTTTT; J gene: TRBJ2-2; D gene: TRBD2; V gene: TRBV7-2; clone size: -; CDR3 length: 17
CDR3 protein: CSVEVAGQGARLDYGYTF; CDR3 DNA: TGCAGCGTTGAAGTAGCGGGACAGGGGGCGCGACTGGACTATGGCTACACCTTC; J gene: TRBJ1-2; D gene: TRBD1; V gene: TRBV29-1; clone size: few; CDR3 length: 18
CDR3 protein: CATSQRATNEKLFF; CDR3 DNA: TGTGCCACCAGCCAGAGGGCAACTAATGAAAAACTGTTTTTT; J gene: TRBJ1-4; D gene: -; V gene: TRBV15; clone size: -; CDR3 length: 14
CDR3 protein: CASSHTQGMNTEAFF; CDR3 DNA: TGCGCCAGCAGCCACACACAGGGGATGAACACTGAAGCTTTCTTT; J gene: TRBJ1-1; D gene: TRBD1; V gene: TRBV4-1; clone size: -; CDR3 length: 15
CDR3 protein: CASSLGGVDRMNTEAFF; CDR3 DNA: TGTGCCAGCAGCTTAGGGGGTGTGGACAGGATGAACACTGAAGCTTTCTTT; J gene: TRBJ1-1; D gene: TRBD1; V gene: TRBV13; clone size: -; CDR3 length: 17